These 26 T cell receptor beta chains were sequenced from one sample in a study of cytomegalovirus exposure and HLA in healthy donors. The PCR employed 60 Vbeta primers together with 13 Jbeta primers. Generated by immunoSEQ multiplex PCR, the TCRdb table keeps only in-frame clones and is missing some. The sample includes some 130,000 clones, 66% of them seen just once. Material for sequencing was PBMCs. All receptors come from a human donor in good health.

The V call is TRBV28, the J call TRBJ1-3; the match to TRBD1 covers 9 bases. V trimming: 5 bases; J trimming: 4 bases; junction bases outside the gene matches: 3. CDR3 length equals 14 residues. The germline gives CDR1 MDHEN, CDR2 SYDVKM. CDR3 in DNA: TGTGCCAGCAGTGGTACAGGGGGCGGAAACACCATATATTTT. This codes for CASSGTGGGNTIYF.

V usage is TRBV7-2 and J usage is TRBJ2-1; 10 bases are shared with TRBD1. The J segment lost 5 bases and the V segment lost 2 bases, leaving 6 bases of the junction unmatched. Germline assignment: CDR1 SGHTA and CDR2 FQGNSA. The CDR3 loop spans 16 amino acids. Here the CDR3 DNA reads TGTGCCAGCAGCTTAAAGGGACAGGGGCCTGACAATGAGCAGTTCTTC. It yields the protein CASSLKGQGPDNEQFF. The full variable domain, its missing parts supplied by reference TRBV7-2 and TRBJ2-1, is GAGVSQSPSNKVTEKGKDVELRCDPISGHTALYWYRQSLGQGLEFLIYFQGNSAPDKSGLPSDRFSAERTGGSVSTLTIQRTQQEDSAVYLCASSLKGQGPDNEQFFGPGTRLTVL.

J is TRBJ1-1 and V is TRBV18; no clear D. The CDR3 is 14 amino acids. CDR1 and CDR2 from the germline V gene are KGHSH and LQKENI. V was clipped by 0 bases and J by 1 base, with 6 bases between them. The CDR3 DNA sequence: TGTGCCAGCTCACCACCTTACGGGAACACTGAAGCTTTCTTT. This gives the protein CASSPPYGNTEAFF.

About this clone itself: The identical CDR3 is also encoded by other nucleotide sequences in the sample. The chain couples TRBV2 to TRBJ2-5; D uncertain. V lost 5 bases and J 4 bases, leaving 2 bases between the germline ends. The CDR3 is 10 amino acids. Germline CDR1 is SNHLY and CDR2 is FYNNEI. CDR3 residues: CASSRETQYF. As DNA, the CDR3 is TGTGCCAGCAGTCGAGAGACCCAGTACTTC. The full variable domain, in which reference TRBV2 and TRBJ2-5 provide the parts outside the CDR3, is EPEVTQTPSHQVTQMGQEVILRCVPISNHLYFYWYRQILGQKVEFLVSFYNNEISEKSEIFDDQFSVERPDGSNFTLKIRSTKLEDSAMYFCASSRETQYFGPGTRLLVL.

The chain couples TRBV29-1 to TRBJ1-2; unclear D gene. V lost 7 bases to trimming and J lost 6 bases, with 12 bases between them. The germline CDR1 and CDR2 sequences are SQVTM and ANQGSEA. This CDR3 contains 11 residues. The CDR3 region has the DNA TGCAGCGGCTGGAGTTTAGATGGCTACACCTTC. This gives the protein CSGWSLDGYTF.

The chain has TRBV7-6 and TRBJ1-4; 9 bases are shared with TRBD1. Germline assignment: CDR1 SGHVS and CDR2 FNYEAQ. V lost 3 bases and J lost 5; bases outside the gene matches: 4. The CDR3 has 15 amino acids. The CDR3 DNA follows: TGTGCCAGCAGCTTCAATGACAGGGGGAATGAAAAACTGTTTTTT. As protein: CASSFNDRGNEKLFF.

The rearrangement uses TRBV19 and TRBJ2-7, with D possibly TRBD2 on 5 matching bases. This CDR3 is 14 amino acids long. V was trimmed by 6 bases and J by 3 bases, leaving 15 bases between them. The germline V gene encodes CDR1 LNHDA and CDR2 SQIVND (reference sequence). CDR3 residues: CASSTIAGGYEQYF. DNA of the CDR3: TGTGCCAGTAGCACCATAGCCGGAGGCTACGAGCAGTACTTC.

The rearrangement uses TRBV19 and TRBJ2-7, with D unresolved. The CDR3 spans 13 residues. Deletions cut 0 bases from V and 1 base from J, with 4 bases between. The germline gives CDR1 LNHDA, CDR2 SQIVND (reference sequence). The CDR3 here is CASSIDLSYEQYF. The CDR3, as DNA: TGTGCCAGTAGTATAGACCTATCCTACGAGCAGTACTTC.

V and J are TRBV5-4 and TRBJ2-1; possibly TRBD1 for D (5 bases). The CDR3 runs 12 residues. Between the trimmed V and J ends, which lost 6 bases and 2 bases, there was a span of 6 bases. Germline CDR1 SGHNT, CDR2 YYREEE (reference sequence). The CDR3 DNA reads TGTGCCAGCAAAGGGGCCTACAATGAGCAGTTCTTC. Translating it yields CASKGAYNEQFF.

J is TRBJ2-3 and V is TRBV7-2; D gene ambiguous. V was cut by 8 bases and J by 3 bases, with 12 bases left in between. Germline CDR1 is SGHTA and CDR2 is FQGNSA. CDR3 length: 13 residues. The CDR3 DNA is TGTGCCAGCCGAACCCCGCAGACAGATACGCAGTATTTT. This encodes CASRTPQTDTQYF.

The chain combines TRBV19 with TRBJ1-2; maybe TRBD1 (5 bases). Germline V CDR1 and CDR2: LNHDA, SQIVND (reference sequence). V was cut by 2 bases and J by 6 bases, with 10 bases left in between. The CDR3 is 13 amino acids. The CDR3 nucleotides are TGTGCCAGTAGTATAAGGGGCTCCGATGGCTACACCTTC. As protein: CASSIRGSDGYTF.

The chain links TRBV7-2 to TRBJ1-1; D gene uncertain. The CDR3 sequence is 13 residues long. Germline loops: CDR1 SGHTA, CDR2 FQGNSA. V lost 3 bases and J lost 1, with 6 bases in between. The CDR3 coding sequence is TGTGCCAGCAGCTTTCCGGGGAACACTGAAGCTTTCTTT. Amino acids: CASSFPGNTEAFF.

CDR3 protein: CASSTTSGTDTQYF. The CDR3, as DNA: TGCGCCAGCAGCACGACTAGCGGGACAGATACGCAGTATTTT. The chain uses TRBV5-1 and TRBJ2-3; 10 bases match TRBD2. The V segment lost 4 bases and the J segment 3 bases; nucleotides outside the gene matches: 2. The germline V gene encodes CDR1 SGHRS and CDR2 YFSETQ. This CDR3 is built from 14 residues.

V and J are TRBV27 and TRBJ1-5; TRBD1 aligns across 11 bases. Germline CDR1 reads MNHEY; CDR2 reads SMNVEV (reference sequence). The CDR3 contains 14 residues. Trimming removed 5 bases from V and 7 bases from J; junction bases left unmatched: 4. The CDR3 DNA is TGTGCCAGCAGTGGACAGGGGGCTCGGCAGCCCCAGCATTTT. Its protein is CASSGQGARQPQHF.

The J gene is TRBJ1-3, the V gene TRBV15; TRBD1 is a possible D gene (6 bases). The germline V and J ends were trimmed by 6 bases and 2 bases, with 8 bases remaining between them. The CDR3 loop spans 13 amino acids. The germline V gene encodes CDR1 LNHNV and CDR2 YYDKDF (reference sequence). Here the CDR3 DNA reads TGTGCCACCAGTGGACAGACTGGAAACACCATATATTTT. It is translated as CATSGQTGNTIYF.

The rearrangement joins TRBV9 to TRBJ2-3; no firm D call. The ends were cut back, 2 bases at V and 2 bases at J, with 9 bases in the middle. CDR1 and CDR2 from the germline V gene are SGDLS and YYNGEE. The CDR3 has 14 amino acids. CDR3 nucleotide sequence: TGTGCCAGCAGCGTCACCGGAGTCACAGATACGCAGTATTTT. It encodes CASSVTGVTDTQYF. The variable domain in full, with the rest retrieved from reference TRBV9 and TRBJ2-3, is DSGVTQTPKHLITATGQRVTLRCSPRSGDLSVYWYQQSLDQGLQFLIQYYNGEERAKGNILERFSAQQFPDLHSELNLSSLELGDSALYFCASSVTGVTDTQYFGPGTRLTVL.

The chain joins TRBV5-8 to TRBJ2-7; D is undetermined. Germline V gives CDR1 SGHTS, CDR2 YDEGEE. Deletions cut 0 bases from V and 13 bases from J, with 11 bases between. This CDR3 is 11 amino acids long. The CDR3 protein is CASSLVAGSYF. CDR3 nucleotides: TGTGCCAGCAGCTTGGTGGCAGGATCCTACTTC.

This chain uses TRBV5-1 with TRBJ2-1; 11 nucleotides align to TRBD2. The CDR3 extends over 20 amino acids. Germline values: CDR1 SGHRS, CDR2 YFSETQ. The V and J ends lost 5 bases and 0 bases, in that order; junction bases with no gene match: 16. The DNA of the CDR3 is TGCGCCAGCAGGATGGGACTAGCGGAATCCCGAGGTCCCTCCTACAATGAGCAGTTCTTC. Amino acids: CASRMGLAESRGPSYNEQFF.

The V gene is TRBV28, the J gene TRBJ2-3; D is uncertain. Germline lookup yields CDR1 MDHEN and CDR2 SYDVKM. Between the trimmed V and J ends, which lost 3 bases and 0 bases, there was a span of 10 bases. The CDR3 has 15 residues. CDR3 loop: CASSFGSSSTDTQYF. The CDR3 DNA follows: TGTGCCAGCAGTTTTGGCTCCTCAAGCACAGATACGCAGTATTTT.

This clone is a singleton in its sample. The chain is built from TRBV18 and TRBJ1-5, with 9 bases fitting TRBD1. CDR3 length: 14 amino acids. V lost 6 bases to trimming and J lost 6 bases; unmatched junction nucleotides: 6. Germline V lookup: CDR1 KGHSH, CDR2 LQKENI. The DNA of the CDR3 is TGTGCCAGCTCTCTACAGGGGGCCGGTCAGCCCCAGCATTTT. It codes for CASSLQGAGQPQHF.

CDR3 nucleotides: TGCGCCAGCAGCTTGGGCGGGGAAGGTCAGCCCCAGCATTTT. This encodes CASSLGGEGQPQHF. V is TRBV5-1 and J is TRBJ1-5, with unresolved D. The CDR3 is made up of 14 amino acids. Germline V gene lookup returns CDR1 SGHRS and CDR2 YFSETQ. V lost 0 bases to trimming and J lost 6 bases, with 10 bases between them.

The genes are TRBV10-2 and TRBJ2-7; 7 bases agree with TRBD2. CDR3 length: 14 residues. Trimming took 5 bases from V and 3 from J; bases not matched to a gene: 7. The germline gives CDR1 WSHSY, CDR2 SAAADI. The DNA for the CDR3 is TGCGCCAGCAGTTGGAGGGAGGGATACTACGAGCAGTACGTC. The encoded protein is CASSWREGYYEQYV.

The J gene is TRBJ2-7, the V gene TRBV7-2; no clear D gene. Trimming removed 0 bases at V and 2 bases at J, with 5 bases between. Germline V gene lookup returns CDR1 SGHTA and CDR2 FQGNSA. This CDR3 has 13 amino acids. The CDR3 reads CASSLAQTYEQYF. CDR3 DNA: TGTGCCAGCAGCTTAGCACAGACCTACGAGCAGTACTTC. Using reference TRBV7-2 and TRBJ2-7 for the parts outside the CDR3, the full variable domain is GAGVSQSPSNKVTEKGKDVELRCDPISGHTALYWYRQSLGQGLEFLIYFQGNSAPDKSGLPSDRFSAERTGGSVSTLTIQRTQQEDSAVYLCASSLAQTYEQYFGPGTRLTVT.

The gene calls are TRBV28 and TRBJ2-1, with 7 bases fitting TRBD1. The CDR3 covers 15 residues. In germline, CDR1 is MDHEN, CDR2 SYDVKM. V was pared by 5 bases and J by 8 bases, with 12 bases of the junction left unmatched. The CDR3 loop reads CASSLGQALGYEQFF. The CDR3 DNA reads TGTGCCAGCAGTCTCGGACAGGCCCTAGGGTATGAGCAGTTCTTC.

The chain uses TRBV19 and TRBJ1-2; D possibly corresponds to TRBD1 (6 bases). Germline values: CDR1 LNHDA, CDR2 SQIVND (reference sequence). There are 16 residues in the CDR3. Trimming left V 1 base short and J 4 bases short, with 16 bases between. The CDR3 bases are TGTGCCAGTAGTATAGGCTCTTGGACAGCCTCCTATGGCTACACCTTC. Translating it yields CASSIGSWTASYGYTF.

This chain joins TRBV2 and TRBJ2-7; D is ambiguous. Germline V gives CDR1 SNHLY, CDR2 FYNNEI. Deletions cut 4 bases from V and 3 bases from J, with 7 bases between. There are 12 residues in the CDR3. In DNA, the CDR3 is TGTGCCAGCAGTGGCCTCGGCTACGAGCAGTACTTC. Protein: CASSGLGYEQYF.